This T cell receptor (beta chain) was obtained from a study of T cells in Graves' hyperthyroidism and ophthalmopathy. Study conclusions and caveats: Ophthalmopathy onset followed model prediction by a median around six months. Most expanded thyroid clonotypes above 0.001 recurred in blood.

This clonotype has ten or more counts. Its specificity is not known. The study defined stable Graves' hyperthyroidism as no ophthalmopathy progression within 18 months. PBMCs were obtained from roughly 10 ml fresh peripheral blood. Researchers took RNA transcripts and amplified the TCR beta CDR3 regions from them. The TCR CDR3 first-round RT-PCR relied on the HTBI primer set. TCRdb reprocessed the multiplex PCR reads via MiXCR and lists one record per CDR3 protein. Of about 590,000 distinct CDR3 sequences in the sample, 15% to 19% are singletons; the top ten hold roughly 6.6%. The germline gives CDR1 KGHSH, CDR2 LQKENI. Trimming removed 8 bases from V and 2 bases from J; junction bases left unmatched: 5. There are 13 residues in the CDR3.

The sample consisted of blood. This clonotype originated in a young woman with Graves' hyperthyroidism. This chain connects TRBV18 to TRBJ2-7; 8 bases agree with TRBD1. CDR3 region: CASSRDRTYEQYF. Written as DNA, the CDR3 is TGTGCCAGCAGCCGGGACAGGACCTACGAGCAGTACTTC.